Reported below is one TCR beta chain. Its antigen is as yet unknown. The data derive from a study of T cell responses to AZD1222 COVID-19 vaccine. Study-wide results and limits: Repertoires were collected only later (after the peak T cell response had occurred). The sample set comprised mostly white British donors with more females, and clonal diversity was possibly underestimated. Regions 160-218 and 743-854 dominated among vaccine-associated CD4 TCRs spanning spike.

Germline V lookup: CDR1 SGDLS, CDR2 YYNGEE. The CDR3 has 15 amino acids. With 0 bases clipped from V and 4 bases from J, the junction kept 1 base outside the gene matches. Measured with immunoSEQ multiplex PCR; TCRdb has only the in-frame clones, and not every one. The profile shows about 150,000 clones, roughly 90% of them singletons. The receptor comes from an adult who received the AZD1222 COVID-19 vaccine. The J gene is TRBJ1-2, the V gene TRBV9, with 12 bases fitting TRBD1. The sequenced sample was peripheral blood, obtained 28 days after the second AZD1222 dose. The CDR3 here is CASSVGDRGLYGYTF. CDR3 DNA sequence: TGTGCCAGCAGCGTAGGGGACAGGGGGCTCTATGGCTACACCTTC.